The 27 T cell receptor beta chains given below trace back to one sample, sequenced in a study of CD4 T cells in relation to SARS-CoV-2 and coronaviruses. TCRdb keeps only in-frame clones here, not all; method: immunoSEQ multiplex PCR. This sample carries over 15,000 clones, 82% of them seen once, and the ten largest clones take around 31%. CD4+ T cells from unexposed donors were obtained before the COVID-19 pandemic (2011-2018). Isolation of CD4+ T cells took place after less than 13 days in culture. Antigen specificity for these receptors is unknown. The sample comprised CD4+ T cells from PBMCs, cultured in vitro. These receptors were collected from a human donor in good health.

This clone was seen just once. This rearrangement joins TRBV4-3 to TRBJ1-6; TRBD1 matches at 9 bases. With 4 bases clipped from V and 9 bases from J, the junction kept 4 bases outside the gene matches. CDR1 LGHNA and CDR2 YSLEER come from the germline V gene. The CDR3 is 14 amino acids. The CDR3 coding sequence is TGCGCCAGCAGCCCCGGGACAGGGAGTTCACCCCTCCACTTT. Encoded protein: CASSPGTGSSPLHF.

The chain couples TRBV7-2 to TRBJ1-1, with 8 bases aligning to TRBD1. CDR1 and CDR2 from the germline V gene are SGHTA and FQGNSA. The junction had 6 bases not matched to a gene; V was cut back by 4 bases and J by 5 bases. The CDR3 totals 14 residues. As DNA, the CDR3 is TGTGCCAGCAGCTCCGGACAGGGAAGTACTGAAGCTTTCTTT. It yields the protein CASSSGQGSTEAFF.

The chain carries TRBV5-6 and TRBJ2-4, with TRBD1 matching 9 bases. CDR3 length: 19 residues. Germline CDR1 SGHDT, CDR2 YYEEEE. V was clipped by 4 bases and J by 1 base; unmatched bases: 15. The CDR3 spells CASSPGPGTGFGAKNIQYF. The CDR3 coding sequence is TGTGCCAGCAGCCCGGGTCCCGGGACAGGGTTCGGGGCCAAAAACATTCAGTACTTC.

The J gene is TRBJ2-3, the V gene TRBV21-1. TRBV21-1 is shown as a pseudogene. The CDR3 contains 23 residues. The chain's CDR3 is CASSIPHPTGSKDTGIRTDTQYF. The DNA for the CDR3 is TGTGCCAGCAGCATACCCCACCCGACCGGATCTAAGGACACCGGGATCCGCACAGATACGCAGTATTTT.

The CDR3 reads CASGKDTYSNQPQHF. For the CDR3, the DNA is TGTGCCAGCGGGAAAGACACCTATAGCAATCAGCCCCAGCATTTT. The chain is built from TRBV27 and TRBJ1-5; D is unclear. The germline gives CDR1 MNHEY, CDR2 SMNVEV (reference sequence). The CDR3 totals 15 residues. Deletions cut 8 bases from V and 0 bases from J, with 14 bases between.

With regard to this clone: Other DNA sequences in the same sample also yield this CDR3. The chain has TRBV3-1 (or the pseudogene TRBV3-2) and TRBJ1-6; D unclear. Germline loops: CDR1 LGHDT, CDR2 YNNKEL (reference sequence). The V and J ends lost 2 bases and 4 bases respectively, with 18 bases between them. The CDR3 runs to 18 residues. The CDR3 spells CASSQLIPGSSYNSPLHF. The CDR3 nucleotides read TGTGCCAGCAGCCAACTGATCCCCGGGAGCTCTTATAATTCACCCCTCCACTTT.

The chain employs TRBV7-2 and TRBJ2-6; D possibly corresponds to TRBD2 (5 bases). The CDR3 is 17 amino acids. Germline V gene lookup returns CDR1 SGHTA and CDR2 FQGNSA. Trimming cost V 5 bases and J 0 bases, with 14 bases left between them. This CDR3 is CASSRRVQTSGANVLTF. The CDR3 DNA reads as TGTGCCAGCAGCCGGCGGGTGCAGACCTCTGGGGCCAACGTCCTGACTTTC.

In DNA, the CDR3 is TGCGCCAGCAGCTTGGGGTCCGGGGGGCAGAATTACGAGCAGTACTTC. This encodes CASSLGSGGQNYEQYF. V usage is TRBV5-1 and J usage is TRBJ2-7; possible D gene TRBD2, 7 bases. V dropped 0 bases and J dropped 4 bases, with 17 bases sitting between them. The germline CDR1 and CDR2 sequences are SGHRS and YFSETQ. The CDR3 covers 16 residues.

The V gene is TRBV29-1, the J gene TRBJ2-7, with 8 bases lining up with TRBD1. V trimming: 5 bases; J trimming: 4 bases; junction bases outside the gene matches: 10. CDR3 length: 14 amino acids. The germline V gene has CDR1 SQVTM and CDR2 ANQGSEA. CDR3 DNA sequence: TGCAGCGTTTTTACTCCGGGACAGGAGTACGAGCAGTACTTC. Amino acid sequence: CSVFTPGQEYEQYF.

The gene calls are TRBV7-2 and TRBJ2-1; D gene unclear. The V gene's germline CDR1 is SGHTA and CDR2 FQGNSA. This CDR3 spans 11 amino acids. V was trimmed by 7 bases and J by 7 bases, leaving 8 bases between them. CDR3 sequence: CASTSVNEQFF. In nucleotides, the CDR3 is TGTGCCAGCACGAGCGTGAATGAGCAGTTCTTC.

The chain employs TRBV2 and TRBJ1-4, with a weak D call TRBD1 (5 bases). The V end was cut by 6 bases, the J end by 4 bases, with 12 bases between. Germline loops: CDR1 SNHLY, CDR2 FYNNEI. CDR3 length: 14 amino acids. CDR3 nucleotide sequence: TGTGCCAGCAGCGTTGGGGGAGTTAATGAAAAACTGTTTTTT. Protein sequence: CASSVGGVNEKLFF.

The genes are TRBV3-1 (or the pseudogene TRBV3-2) and TRBJ2-5, with 16 bases matching TRBD2. V trimming: 0 bases; J trimming: 14 bases; junction bases outside the gene matches: 6. CDR1 and CDR2 from the germline V gene are LGHDT and YNNKEL (reference sequence). The CDR3 contains 15 residues. This CDR3 reads CASSQDLGLAGGTYF. The CDR3 region has the DNA TGTGCCAGCAGCCAAGATCTGGGACTAGCGGGGGGGACATACTTC.

The gene calls are TRBV14 and TRBJ1-5; TRBD1 is a possible D gene (6 bases). Between the trimmed V and J ends, which lost 5 bases and 0 bases, there was a span of 14 bases. CDR1 is SGHDN, CDR2 FVKESK, per germline. This CDR3 has 16 amino acids. The CDR3 nucleotides are TGTGCCAGCAGCAAAGGGGGTGTCGGTAGCAATCAGCCCCAGCATTTT. This gives the protein CASSKGGVGSNQPQHF. The full variable domain, rest sourced from reference TRBV14 and TRBJ1-5, is EAGVTQFPSHSVIEKGQTVTLRCDPISGHDNLYWYRRVMGKEIKFLLHFVKESKQDESGMPNNRFLAERTGGTYSTLKVQPAELEDSGVYFCASSKGGVGSNQPQHFGDGTRLSIL.

This rearrangement joins TRBV5-6 to TRBJ1-1; D not certain. The CDR3 is 14 residues long. Trimming cost V 7 bases and J 4 bases, with 17 bases left between them. Germline V CDR1 and CDR2: SGHDT, YYEEEE. The CDR3 loop is CASGRFLVITEAFF. DNA for the CDR3: TGTGCCAGCGGCCGTTTTCTGGTTATCACTGAAGCTTTCTTT.

The rearrangement uses TRBV3-1 (or the pseudogene TRBV3-2) and TRBJ1-4, with D perhaps matching TRBD1 (6 bases). The CDR3 length is 17 residues. Between the trimmed V and J ends, which lost 8 bases and 0 bases, there was a span of 19 bases. Germline CDR1 and CDR2: LGHDT and YNNKEL (reference sequence). In DNA form, the CDR3 reads TGTGCCAGCCCCCGAGGGGGGGGGTGCGCAACTAATGAAAAACTGTTTTTT. Protein sequence: CASPRGGGCATNEKLFF.

The chain's CDR3 is CASSSGGRADTQYF. The DNA of the CDR3 is TGTGCCAGCAGTTCGGGGGGTAGAGCAGATACGCAGTATTTT. V usage is TRBV2 and J usage is TRBJ2-3; TRBD2 aligns across 7 bases. Unmatched junction bases numbered 6, after V lost 5 bases and J lost 4 bases. The germline gives CDR1 SNHLY, CDR2 FYNNEI. This CDR3 is built from 14 residues.

This clone was observed once. The genes are TRBV5-6 and TRBJ2-7, with D possibly matching TRBD1 (6 bases). The V and J ends lost 6 bases and 3 bases respectively, with 16 bases between them. The CDR3 totals 14 residues. Looked up from germline, CDR1 is SGHDT and CDR2 is YYEEEE. DNA for the CDR3: TGTGCCAGCACGGAGTGGCCAGGGGACTACGAGCAGTACTTC. Protein sequence: CASTEWPGDYEQYF.

V is TRBV29-1 and J is TRBJ2-1; maybe TRBD1 (5 bases). The CDR3 covers 14 residues. Trimming left V 6 bases short and J 11 bases short, with 23 bases between. Looked up from germline, CDR1 is SQVTM and CDR2 is ANQGSEA. The CDR3 bases are TGCAGCGTGGGGCGACCTATTTATGGGGCCCAGCAGTTCTTC. Protein: CSVGRPIYGAQQFF.

The CDR3 loop reads CASSLAPDSNQPQHF. CDR3 nucleotide sequence: TGCGCCAGCAGCTTGGCGCCGGATAGCAATCAGCCCCAGCATTTT. This rearrangement joins TRBV5-1 to TRBJ1-5; no firm D call. Trimming cost V 0 bases and J 0 bases, with 7 bases left between them. CDR1 and CDR2 (germline): SGHRS, YFSETQ. The CDR3 loop spans 15 amino acids.

Concerning this clone itself: The junction and the germline gene differ at one end; a read error may be behind it. The chain uses TRBV30 and TRBJ2-3, with a tentative D call TRBD1 (5 bases). The CDR3 runs to 11 residues. Germline CDR1 reads GTSNPN; CDR2 reads SVGIG (reference sequence). Here the CDR3 reads CSSEAGDTQYF. In DNA, the CDR3 is TGCTCGAGCGAAGCAGGGGATACGCAGTATTTT.

V gene TRBV6-1 combines with J gene TRBJ2-2; the D is unclear. The length of the CDR3 is 14 residues. The germline V gene has CDR1 MNHNS and CDR2 SASEGT. The ends were cut back, 7 bases at V and 3 bases at J, with 12 bases in the middle. CDR3: CASTATRDTGELFF. The CDR3 bases are TGTGCCAGCACCGCCACCCGGGACACCGGGGAGCTGTTTTTT.

This chain joins TRBV19 and TRBJ2-1; 9 bases are shared with TRBD2. Germline CDR1 reads LNHDA; CDR2 reads SQIVND (reference sequence). V dropped 2 bases and J dropped 4; count of bases not matched to a gene: 3. CDR3 size: 15 residues. The CDR3 loop is CASSIKAGGYNEQFF. The CDR3 DNA sequence: TGTGCCAGTAGTATAAAAGCGGGGGGTTACAATGAGCAGTTCTTC.

This chain links TRBV5-6 with TRBJ2-7; no firm D call. The CDR3 sequence is 12 residues long. Germline CDR1 and CDR2: SGHDT and YYEEEE. Trimming took 0 bases from V and 5 from J, leaving 6 bases between them. The CDR3 region is CASSLAKHEQYF. The CDR3, as DNA: TGTGCCAGCAGCTTGGCGAAGCACGAGCAGTACTTC.

The genes are TRBV7-3 and TRBJ2-7; 8 nucleotides align to TRBD1. CDR1 SGHTA and CDR2 FQGTGA come from the germline V gene. CDR3 length: 15 amino acids. With V trimmed by 0 bases and J by 6 bases, 7 bases remained unmatched. CDR3 amino acids: CASSLTKDRAAEQYF. The CDR3 nucleotides are TGTGCCAGCAGCTTAACAAAGGACAGGGCGGCCGAGCAGTACTTC. Based on the CDR3 plus reference TRBV7-3 and TRBJ2-7, the full variable domain is GAGVSQTPSNKVTEKGKYVELRCDPISGHTALYWYRQSLGQGPEFLIYFQGTGAADDSGLPNDRFFAVRPEGSVSTLKIQRTERGDSAVYLCASSLTKDRAAEQYFGPGTRLTVT.

The chain employs TRBV5-1 and TRBJ2-1; a weak D match, TRBD1 (5 bases). Trimming pared 0 bases from V and 6 bases from J, leaving 10 bases between. This CDR3 is 14 amino acids long. Germline CDR1 reads SGHRS; CDR2 reads YFSETQ. As DNA, the CDR3 is TGCGCCAGCAGCTTGGTAGACAGAGGCAATGAGCAGTTCTTC. Amino acid sequence: CASSLVDRGNEQFF.

J is TRBJ1-4 and V is TRBV9; TRBD1 might be the D (6 bases). This CDR3 spans 14 amino acids. V was trimmed by 3 bases and J by 8 bases, leaving 14 bases between them. Germline lookup yields CDR1 SGDLS and CDR2 YYNGEE. The CDR3 nucleotides are TGTGCCAGCAGCGGACAGGCCCTAGAAGAAAAACTGTTTTTT. Protein product: CASSGQALEEKLFF.

The chain has TRBV11-2 and TRBJ2-2; the D gene is possibly TRBD1 (5 bases). CDR1 and CDR2 (germline): SGHAT, FQNNGV. The V end lost 0 bases, the J end lost 6 bases, and 11 bases lay between the germline ends. The CDR3 is 15 amino acids. DNA of the CDR3: TGTGCCAGCAGCTTAGATCAGGGCCTGTCCGGGGAGCTGTTTTTT. It specifies CASSLDQGLSGELFF.